This record looks at one T cell receptor (beta chain) sequence and its context. Its antigen is still unknown. There are 17 residues in the CDR3. From germline, CDR1 is SEHNR and CDR2 FQNEAQ (reference sequence). The trim removed 5 bases at V and 2 bases at J, leaving 9 bases unmatched. The data belong to a study of cytomegalovirus exposure and HLA in healthy donors. Study-level findings and limits: Owing to their indistinguishability, certain V segments, notably TRBV6-2 and TRBV6-3, were excluded. In vitro testing confirmed a few CMV-associated chains as specific for CMV antigens.

A multiplex PCR was run with 60 Vbeta primers and 13 Jbeta primers. Original processing notes: Among the unique TCR beta chains that a later analysis counted, about 85 million in all, 9.5 million to 11 million were shared. Libraries were prepared by immunoSEQ multiplex PCR; TCRdb keeps only in-frame clonotypes and omits some of them. D and trimming were read from the DNA, whereas the V and J calls and clone size are those reported in that table. Altogether some 150,000 clones are present, roughly 76% being singletons, with the ten largest covering around 14%. The receptor was isolated from a woman between 45 and 65 years old in good health and CMV-seronegative. V gene TRBV7-9 combines with J gene TRBJ1-1; TRBD1 matches 12 bases. The sample consisted of PBMCs. The CDR3 coding sequence is TGTGCCAGCAGCCCACACGAAGGGACAGGGGGCAACACTGAAGCTTTCTTT. Protein: CASSPHEGTGGNTEAFF.